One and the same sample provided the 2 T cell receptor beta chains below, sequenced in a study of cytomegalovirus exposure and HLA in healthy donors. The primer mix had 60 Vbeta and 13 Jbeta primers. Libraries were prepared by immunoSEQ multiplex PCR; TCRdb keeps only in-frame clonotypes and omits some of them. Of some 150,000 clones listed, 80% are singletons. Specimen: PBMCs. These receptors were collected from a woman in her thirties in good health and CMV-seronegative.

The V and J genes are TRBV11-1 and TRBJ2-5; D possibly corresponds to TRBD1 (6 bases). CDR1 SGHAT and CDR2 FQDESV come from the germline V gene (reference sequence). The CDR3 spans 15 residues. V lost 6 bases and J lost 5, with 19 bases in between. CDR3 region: CASSNIRGGLETQYF. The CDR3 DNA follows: TGTGCCAGCAGTAATATCAGGGGTGGATTGGAGACCCAGTACTTC.

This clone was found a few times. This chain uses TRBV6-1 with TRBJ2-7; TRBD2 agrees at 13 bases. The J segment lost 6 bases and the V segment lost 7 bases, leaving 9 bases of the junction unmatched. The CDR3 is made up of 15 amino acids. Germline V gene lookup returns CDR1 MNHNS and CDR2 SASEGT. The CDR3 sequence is CASTELAGGPGEQYF. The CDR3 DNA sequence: TGTGCCAGCACCGAACTAGCGGGAGGGCCTGGCGAGCAGTACTTC.